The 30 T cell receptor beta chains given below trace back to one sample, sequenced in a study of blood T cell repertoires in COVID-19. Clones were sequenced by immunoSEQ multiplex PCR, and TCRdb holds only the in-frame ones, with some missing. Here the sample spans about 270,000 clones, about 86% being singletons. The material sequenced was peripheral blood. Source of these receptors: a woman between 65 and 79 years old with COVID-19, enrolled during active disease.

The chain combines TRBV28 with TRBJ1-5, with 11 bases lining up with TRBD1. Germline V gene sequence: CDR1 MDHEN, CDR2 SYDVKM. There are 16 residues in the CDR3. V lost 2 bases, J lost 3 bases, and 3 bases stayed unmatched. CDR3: CASSLRTGGHNQPQHF. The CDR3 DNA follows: TGTGCCAGCAGTTTAAGGACAGGGGGCCACAATCAGCCCCAGCATTTT.

The CDR3 is CASGGSTDTQYF. The CDR3 nucleotides are TGTGCCAGCGGGGGGAGCACAGATACGCAGTATTTT. The chain is built from TRBV2 and TRBJ2-3; a possible D gene is TRBD2 (6 bases). Germline values: CDR1 SNHLY, CDR2 FYNNEI. V dropped 8 bases and J dropped 0 bases, with 6 bases sitting between them. This CDR3 contains 12 residues. The full variable domain, completed using reference TRBV2 and TRBJ2-3, is EPEVTQTPSHQVTQMGQEVILRCVPISNHLYFYWYRQILGQKVEFLVSFYNNEISEKSEIFDDQFSVERPDGSNFTLKIRSTKLEDSAMYFCASGGSTDTQYFGPGTRLTVL.

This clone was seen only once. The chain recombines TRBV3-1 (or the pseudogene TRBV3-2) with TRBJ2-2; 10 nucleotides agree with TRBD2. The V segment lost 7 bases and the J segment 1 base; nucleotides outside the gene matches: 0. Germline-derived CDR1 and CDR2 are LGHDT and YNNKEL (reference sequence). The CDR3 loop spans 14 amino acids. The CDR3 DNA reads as TGTGCCAGCACTAGCGGGGGGAACACCGGGGAGCTGTTTTTT. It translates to CASTSGGNTGELFF.

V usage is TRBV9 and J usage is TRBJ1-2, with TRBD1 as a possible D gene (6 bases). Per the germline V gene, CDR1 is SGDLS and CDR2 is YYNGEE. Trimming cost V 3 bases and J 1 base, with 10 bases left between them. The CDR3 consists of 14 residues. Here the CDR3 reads CASSGQENNYGYTF. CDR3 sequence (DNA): TGTGCCAGCAGCGGACAGGAAAATAACTATGGCTACACCTTC. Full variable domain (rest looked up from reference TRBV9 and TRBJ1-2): DSGVTQTPKHLITATGQRVTLRCSPRSGDLSVYWYQQSLDQGLQFLIQYYNGEERAKGNILERFSAQQFPDLHSELNLSSLELGDSALYFCASSGQENNYGYTFGSGTRLTVV.

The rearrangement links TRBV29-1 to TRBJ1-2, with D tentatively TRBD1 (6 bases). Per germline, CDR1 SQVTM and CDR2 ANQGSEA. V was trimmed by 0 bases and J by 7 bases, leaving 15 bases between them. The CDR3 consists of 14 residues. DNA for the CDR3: TGCAGCGTTGAAGACGAGCAGGGGTTTCGTGGCTACACCTTC. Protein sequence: CSVEDEQGFRGYTF.

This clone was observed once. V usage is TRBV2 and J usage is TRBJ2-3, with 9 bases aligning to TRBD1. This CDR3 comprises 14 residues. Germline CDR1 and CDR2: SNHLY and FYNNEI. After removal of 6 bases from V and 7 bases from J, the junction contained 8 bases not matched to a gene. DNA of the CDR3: TGTGCCAGCAGGGAGGGACAGGGCAGTTATACGCAGTATTTT. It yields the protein CASREGQGSYTQYF.

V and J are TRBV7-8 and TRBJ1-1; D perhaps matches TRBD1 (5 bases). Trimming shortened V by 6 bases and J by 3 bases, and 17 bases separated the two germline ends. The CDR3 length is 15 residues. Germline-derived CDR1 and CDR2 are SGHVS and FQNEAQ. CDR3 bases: TGTGCCAGCAGTTGGGAAGGGGAGGCGGACACTGAAGCTTTCTTT. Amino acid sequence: CASSWEGEADTEAFF.

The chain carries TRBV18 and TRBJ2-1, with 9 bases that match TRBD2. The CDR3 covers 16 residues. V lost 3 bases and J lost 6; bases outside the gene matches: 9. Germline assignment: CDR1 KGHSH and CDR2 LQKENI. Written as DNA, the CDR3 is TGTGCCAGCTCACCCCACCCAGCGGGGGGCGGCAATGAGCAGTTCTTC. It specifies CASSPHPAGGGNEQFF. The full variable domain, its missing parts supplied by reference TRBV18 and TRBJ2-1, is NAGVMQNPRHLVRRRGQEARLRCSPMKGHSHVYWYRQLPEEGLKFMVYLQKENIIDESGMPKERFSAEFPKEGPSILRIQQVVRGDSAAYFCASSPHPAGGGNEQFFGPGTRLTVL.

The CDR3, as DNA: TGTGCCAGCAGCCCCCGGACAGGGGGGGGAGATACGCAGTATTTT. It encodes CASSPRTGGGDTQYF. The V gene is TRBV7-2, the J gene TRBJ2-3; 10 nucleotides agree with TRBD1. The CDR3 extends over 15 amino acids. The junction had 7 bases not matched to a gene; V was cut back by 5 bases and J by 5 bases. Germline-derived CDR1 and CDR2 are SGHTA and FQGNSA. Full variable domain (rest looked up from reference TRBV7-2 and TRBJ2-3): GAGVSQSPSNKVTEKGKDVELRCDPISGHTALYWYRQSLGQGLEFLIYFQGNSAPDKSGLPSDRFSAERTGGSVSTLTIQRTQQEDSAVYLCASSPRTGGGDTQYFGPGTRLTVL.

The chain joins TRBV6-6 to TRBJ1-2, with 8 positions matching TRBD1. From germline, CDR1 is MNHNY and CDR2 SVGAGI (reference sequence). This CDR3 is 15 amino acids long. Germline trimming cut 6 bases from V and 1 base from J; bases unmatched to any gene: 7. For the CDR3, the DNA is TGTGCCAGCAGCCGCGGACAGGGCTTTAACTATGGCTACACCTTC. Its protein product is CASSRGQGFNYGYTF.

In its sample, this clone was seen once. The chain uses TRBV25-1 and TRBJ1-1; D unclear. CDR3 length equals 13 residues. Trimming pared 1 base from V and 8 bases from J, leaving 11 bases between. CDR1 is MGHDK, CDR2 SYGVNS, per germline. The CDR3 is CASSEFEGKEAFF. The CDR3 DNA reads TGTGCCAGCAGTGAATTCGAGGGAAAGGAAGCTTTCTTT.

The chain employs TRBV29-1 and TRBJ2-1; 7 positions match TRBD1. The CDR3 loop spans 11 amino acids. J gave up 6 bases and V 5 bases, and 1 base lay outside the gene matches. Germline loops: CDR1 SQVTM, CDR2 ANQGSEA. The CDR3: CSVNRGNEQFF. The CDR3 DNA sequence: TGCAGCGTTAACAGGGGCAATGAGCAGTTCTTC.

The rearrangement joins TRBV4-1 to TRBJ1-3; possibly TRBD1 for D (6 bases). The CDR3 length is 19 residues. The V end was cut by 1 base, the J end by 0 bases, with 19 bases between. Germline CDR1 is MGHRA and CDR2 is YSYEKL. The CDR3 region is CASSQAWTASGSSGNTIYF. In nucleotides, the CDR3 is TGCGCCAGCAGCCAAGCCTGGACAGCCTCTGGAAGCTCTGGAAACACCATATATTTT.

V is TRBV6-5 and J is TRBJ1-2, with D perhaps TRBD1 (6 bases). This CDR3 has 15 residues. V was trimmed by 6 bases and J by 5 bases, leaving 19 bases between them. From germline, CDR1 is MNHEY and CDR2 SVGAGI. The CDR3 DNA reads TGTGCCAGCAGCCAGGACAGAATGCAAGCTTATGGCTACACCTTC. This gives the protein CASSQDRMQAYGYTF.

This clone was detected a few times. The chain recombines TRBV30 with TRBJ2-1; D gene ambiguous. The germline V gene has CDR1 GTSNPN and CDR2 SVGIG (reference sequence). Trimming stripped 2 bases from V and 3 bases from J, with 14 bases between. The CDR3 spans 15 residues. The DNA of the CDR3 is TGTGCCTGGAGTACGGTCGCGAGATACTACAATGAGCAGTTCTTC. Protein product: CAWSTVARYYNEQFF.

CDR3 loop: CASSPFILGTVNGYTF. CDR3 nucleotide sequence: TGTGCCAGCAGCCCGTTTATACTTGGGACTGTAAATGGCTACACCTTC. The chain carries TRBV14 and TRBJ1-2, with a tentative D call TRBD1 (5 bases). The CDR3 length is 16 residues. The V gene's germline CDR1 is SGHDN and CDR2 FVKESK. V was pared by 4 bases and J by 6 bases, with 21 bases between.

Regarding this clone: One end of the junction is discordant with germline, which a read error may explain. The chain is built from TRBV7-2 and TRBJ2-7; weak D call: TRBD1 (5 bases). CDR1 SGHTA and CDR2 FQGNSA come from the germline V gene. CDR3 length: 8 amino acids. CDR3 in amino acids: CASSSRDF. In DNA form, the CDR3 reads TGTGCCAGCAGCTCCAGGGACTTC.

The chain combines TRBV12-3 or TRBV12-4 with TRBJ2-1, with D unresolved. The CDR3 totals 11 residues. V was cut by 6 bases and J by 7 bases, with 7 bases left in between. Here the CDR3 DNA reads TGTGCCAGCAGCCCCCTAAATGAGCAGTTCTTC. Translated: CASSPLNEQFF.

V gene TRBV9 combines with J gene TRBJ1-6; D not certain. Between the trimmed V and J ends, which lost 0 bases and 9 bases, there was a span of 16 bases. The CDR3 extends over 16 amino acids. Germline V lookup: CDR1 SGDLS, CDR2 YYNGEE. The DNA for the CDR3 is TGTGCCAGCAGCGTAGCCCCTCTTGGTTCGAGTTCACCCCTCCACTTT. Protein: CASSVAPLGSSSPLHF. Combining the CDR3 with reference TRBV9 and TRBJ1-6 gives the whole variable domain DSGVTQTPKHLITATGQRVTLRCSPRSGDLSVYWYQQSLDQGLQFLIQYYNGEERAKGNILERFSAQQFPDLHSELNLSSLELGDSALYFCASSVAPLGSSSPLHFGNGTRLTVT.

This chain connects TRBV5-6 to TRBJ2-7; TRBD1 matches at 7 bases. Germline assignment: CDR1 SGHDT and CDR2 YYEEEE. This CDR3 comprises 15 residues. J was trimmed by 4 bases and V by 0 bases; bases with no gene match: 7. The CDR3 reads CASSLGVARGYEQYF. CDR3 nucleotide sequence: TGTGCCAGCAGCTTGGGGGTCGCCAGGGGGTACGAGCAGTACTTC. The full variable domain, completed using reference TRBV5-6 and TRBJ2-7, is DAGVTQSPTHLIKTRGQQVTLRCSPKSGHDTVSWYQQALGQGPQFIFQYYEEEERQRGNFPDRFSGHQFPNYSSELNVNALLLGDSALYLCASSLGVARGYEQYFGPGTRLTVT.

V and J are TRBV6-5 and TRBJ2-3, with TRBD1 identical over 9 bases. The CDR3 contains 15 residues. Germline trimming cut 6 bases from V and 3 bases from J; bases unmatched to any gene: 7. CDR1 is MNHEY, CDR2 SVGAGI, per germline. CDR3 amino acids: CASSHRQGGTDTQYF. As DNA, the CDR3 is TGTGCCAGCAGCCACCGACAGGGGGGAACAGATACGCAGTATTTT.

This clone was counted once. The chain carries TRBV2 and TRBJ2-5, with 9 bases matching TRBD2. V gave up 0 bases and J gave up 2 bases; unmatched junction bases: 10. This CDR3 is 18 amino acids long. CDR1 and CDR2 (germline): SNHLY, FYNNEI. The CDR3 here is CASSEAPPLAGPQETQYF. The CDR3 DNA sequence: TGTGCCAGCAGTGAAGCCCCTCCCCTAGCGGGGCCTCAAGAGACCCAGTACTTC.

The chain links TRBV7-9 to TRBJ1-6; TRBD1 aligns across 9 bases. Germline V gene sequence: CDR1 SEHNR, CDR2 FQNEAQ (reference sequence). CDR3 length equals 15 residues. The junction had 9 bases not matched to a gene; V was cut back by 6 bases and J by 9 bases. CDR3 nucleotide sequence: TGTGCCAGCAGATCCGGGACAGGGAACCTTTCACCCCTCCACTTT. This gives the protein CASRSGTGNLSPLHF.

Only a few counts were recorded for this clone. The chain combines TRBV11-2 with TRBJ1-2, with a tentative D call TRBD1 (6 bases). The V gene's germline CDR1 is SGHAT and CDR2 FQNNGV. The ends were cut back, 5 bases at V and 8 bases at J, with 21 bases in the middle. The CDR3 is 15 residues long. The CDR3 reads CASSNLQGRNSGYTF. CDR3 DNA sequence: TGTGCCAGCAGCAATCTACAGGGTCGGAACTCCGGCTACACCTTC.

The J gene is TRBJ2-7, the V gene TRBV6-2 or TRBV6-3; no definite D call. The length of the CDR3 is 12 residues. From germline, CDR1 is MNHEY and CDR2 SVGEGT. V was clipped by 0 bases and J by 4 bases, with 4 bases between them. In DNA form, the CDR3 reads TGTGCCAGCAGTTACTCCACATACGAGCAGTACTTC. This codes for CASSYSTYEQYF.

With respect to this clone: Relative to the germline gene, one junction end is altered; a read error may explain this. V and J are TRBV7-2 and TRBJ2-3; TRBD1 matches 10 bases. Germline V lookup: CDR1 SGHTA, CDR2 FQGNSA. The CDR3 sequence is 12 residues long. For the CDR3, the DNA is TGTGCCAGCAGCTTAGTGGGACAGGGGTGGAATTTT. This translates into CASSLVGQGWNF.

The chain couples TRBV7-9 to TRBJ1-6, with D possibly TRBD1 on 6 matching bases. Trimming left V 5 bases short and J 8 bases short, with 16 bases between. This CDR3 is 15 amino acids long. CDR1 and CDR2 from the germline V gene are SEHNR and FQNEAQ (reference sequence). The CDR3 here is CASSQNRAFDSPLHF. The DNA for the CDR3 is TGTGCCAGCAGCCAAAACAGGGCTTTTGATTCACCCCTCCACTTT.

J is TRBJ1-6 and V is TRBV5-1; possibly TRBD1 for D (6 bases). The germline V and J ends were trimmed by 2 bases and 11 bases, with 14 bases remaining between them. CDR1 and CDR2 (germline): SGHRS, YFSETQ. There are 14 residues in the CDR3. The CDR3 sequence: CASSLEGQGPPLHF. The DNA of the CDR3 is TGCGCCAGCAGCTTAGAAGGGCAGGGGCCACCCCTCCACTTT.

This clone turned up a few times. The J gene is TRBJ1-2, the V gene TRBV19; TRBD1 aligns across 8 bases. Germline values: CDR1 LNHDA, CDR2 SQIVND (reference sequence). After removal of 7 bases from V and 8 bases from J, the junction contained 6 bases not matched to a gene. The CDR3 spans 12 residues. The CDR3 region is CASNAGTGGYTF. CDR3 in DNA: TGTGCCAGTAACGCTGGGACAGGAGGCTACACCTTC.

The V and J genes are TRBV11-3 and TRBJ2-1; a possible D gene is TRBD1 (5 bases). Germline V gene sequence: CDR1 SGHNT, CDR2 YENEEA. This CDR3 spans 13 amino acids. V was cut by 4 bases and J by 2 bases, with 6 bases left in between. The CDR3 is CASSSGTYNEQFF. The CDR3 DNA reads TGTGCCAGCAGCTCAGGGACCTACAATGAGCAGTTCTTC.